These 19 T cell receptor beta chains were sequenced from one sample in a study of T cell responses to AZD1222 COVID-19 vaccine (dated by TCRdb to 2020 to 2023). Library construction relied on the immunoSEQ multiplex PCR assay. In TCRdb, the immuneACCESS table is reduced to in-frame sequences with V and J assigned. These tables do not hold every clone; where another copy was compared, an unresolved V gene accounts for under half, and the others remain unexplained. This sample gives some 150,000 clones in total; 92% of them show up just once. Over 3% of the sample is in the top ten clones. The sample's time point label, decoded: baseline before first vaccination. Sequencing was performed on peripheral blood, taken on day 0 of AZD1222 vaccination. All receptors come from an adult in good health.

The chain is built from TRBV29-1 and TRBJ2-1, with D perhaps TRBD1 (6 bases). CDR3 size: 14 residues. Germline lookup yields CDR1 SQVTM and CDR2 ANQGSEA. The germline V and J ends were trimmed by 5 bases and 1 base, with 12 bases remaining between them. CDR3 sequence: CSVQYRASYNEQFF. The DNA for the CDR3 is TGCAGCGTTCAATACAGGGCTTCCTACAATGAGCAGTTCTTC.

The J gene is TRBJ2-7, the V gene TRBV12-5; 8 bases are a match to TRBD2. CDR3 size: 15 residues. The ends lost 8 bases at V and 6 bases at J; junction bases unmatched: 15. Germline V gene lookup returns CDR1 LGHNT and CDR2 FRNRAP. CDR3 amino acids: CASSPSSGSLFEQYF. DNA for the CDR3: TGTGCTAGTTCACCCTCGAGCGGGAGCTTGTTCGAGCAGTACTTC.

The CDR3 reads CASSLDRGDEKLFF. The CDR3 DNA sequence: TGCGCCAGCAGCTTGGACAGGGGTGATGAAAAACTGTTTTTT. The rearrangement joins TRBV5-1 to TRBJ1-4; 7 bases map to TRBD1. CDR3 length equals 14 residues. The V gene end was trimmed by 0 bases and the J gene end by 6 bases; junction bases not matched to a gene: 2. Germline CDR1 and CDR2: SGHRS and YFSETQ.

This clone is labeled medium-sized. This chain connects TRBV19 to TRBJ1-5; the match to TRBD1 covers 12 bases. V lost 4 bases and J lost 0; bases outside the gene matches: 4. CDR1 is LNHDA and CDR2 is SQIVND in the germline V gene (reference sequence). CDR3 length equals 17 residues. Written as DNA, the CDR3 is TGTGCCAGTAGTACGGGACAGGGGGCCTCTAGCAATCAGCCCCAGCATTTT. It is translated as CASSTGQGASSNQPQHF.

The rearrangement joins TRBV5-1 to TRBJ1-3, with D possibly TRBD1 on 6 matching bases. Trimming stripped 7 bases from V and 4 bases from J, with 15 bases between. CDR3 length: 14 amino acids. In germline, CDR1 is SGHRS, CDR2 YFSETQ. The CDR3 region is CASGQTQGGNTIYF. In DNA, the CDR3 is TGCGCCAGCGGGCAGACACAGGGAGGAAACACCATATATTTT.

J is TRBJ1-2 and V is TRBV5-1; maybe TRBD1 (5 bases). The length of the CDR3 is 15 residues. Germline V gene lookup returns CDR1 SGHRS and CDR2 YFSETQ. Trimming took 1 base from V and 6 from J, leaving 16 bases between them. CDR3 protein: CASSLRGVGRDGYTF. The CDR3 bases are TGCGCCAGCAGCTTGAGGGGTGTGGGGCGTGATGGCTACACCTTC.

The CDR3 DNA reads as TGTGCCAGCAAAAGAACAGGCCGCGAGCCTTACGAGCAGTACTTC. It is translated as CASKRTGREPYEQYF. The gene calls are TRBV6-5 and TRBJ2-7; weak D call: TRBD1 (5 bases). CDR3 size: 15 residues. V lost 7 bases, J lost 4 bases, and 20 bases lay in between. In germline, CDR1 is MNHEY, CDR2 SVGAGI.

This clone was observed once. DNA of the CDR3: TGTGCCAGCAGGACCCCGGGACAGGGCTCTGGCTACACCTTC. Translation: CASRTPGQGSGYTF. The V call is TRBV28, the J call TRBJ1-2; 9 positions match TRBD1. V was clipped by 6 bases and J by 7 bases; unmatched bases: 9. The CDR3 covers 14 residues. Germline V CDR1 and CDR2: MDHEN, SYDVKM.

The V call is TRBV29-1, the J call TRBJ1-2; no reliable D call. V lost 3 bases, J lost 5 bases, and 10 bases lay in between. Germline V gene sequence: CDR1 SQVTM, CDR2 ANQGSEA. The CDR3 consists of 12 residues. CDR3 residues: CSVDTRRYGYTF. The CDR3 nucleotides read TGCAGCGTTGACACCCGGAGGTATGGCTACACCTTC.

The rearrangement links TRBV24-1 to TRBJ2-2, with D perhaps given as TRBD1 or TRBD2 (5 bases each). V was clipped by 6 bases and J by 5 bases, with 15 bases between them. This CDR3 is built from 15 residues. Germline lookup yields CDR1 KGHDR and CDR2 SFDVKD. The CDR3 DNA follows: TGTGCCACCAGTAGAGGGACCCACGGAACCGGGGAGCTGTTTTTT. Translation: CATSRGTHGTGELFF.

This clone appeared once. The rearrangement links TRBV3-1 (or the pseudogene TRBV3-2) to TRBJ2-5; 9 nucleotides match TRBD1. The trim removed 1 base at V and 1 base at J, leaving 4 bases unmatched. Germline V gene data show CDR1 as LGHDT and CDR2 as YNNKEL (reference sequence). This CDR3 is built from 16 residues. The CDR3 reads CASSQGDRVIQETQYF. As DNA, the CDR3 is TGTGCCAGCAGCCAAGGGGACAGGGTTATCCAAGAGACCCAGTACTTC.

This clone was seen only once. The gene calls are TRBV9 and TRBJ1-2; D gene uncertain. Trimming removed 5 bases from V and 0 bases from J, with 8 bases in between. This CDR3 contains 13 residues. Germline CDR1 SGDLS, CDR2 YYNGEE. CDR3 in amino acids: CASSDPANYGYTF. DNA of the CDR3: TGTGCCAGCAGTGATCCAGCTAACTATGGCTACACCTTC.

The V and J genes are TRBV7-2 and TRBJ2-5; D is ambiguous. This CDR3 is 14 amino acids long. The V end was cut by 5 bases, the J end by 4 bases, with 14 bases between. CDR1 is SGHTA, CDR2 FQGNSA, per germline. CDR3 residues: CASSQNSLRETQYF. The CDR3 nucleotides are TGTGCCAGCAGCCAAAATTCTCTAAGAGAGACCCAGTACTTC.

The V and J genes are TRBV12-3 or TRBV12-4 and TRBJ1-2, with D possibly being TRBD1 (5 bases). Trimming pared 5 bases from V and 8 bases from J, leaving 15 bases between. The CDR3 sequence is 13 residues long. The CDR3: CASSVGGGRGYTF. CDR3 DNA: TGTGCCAGCAGTGTCGGGGGGGGACGGGGCTACACCTTC.

This clone showed up just a few times. This sequence joins TRBV6-6 and TRBJ1-2; D is possibly TRBD1 (6 bases). This CDR3 region has 16 residues. Per the germline V gene, CDR1 is MNHNY and CDR2 is SVGAGI (reference sequence). V lost 2 bases and J 1 base, leaving 14 bases between the germline ends. The CDR3 DNA reads TGTGCCAGCAGTTACCCCGGGGCAGGGGATAACTATGGCTACACCTTC. Its translation is CASSYPGAGDNYGYTF.

This clone was counted once. This sequence joins TRBV12-3 or TRBV12-4 and TRBJ2-2, with a tentative D call TRBD1 (5 bases). Between the trimmed V and J ends, which lost 6 bases and 5 bases, there was a span of 10 bases. This CDR3 comprises 13 residues. The CDR3 region is CASSQDRTGELFF. CDR3 DNA sequence: TGTGCCAGCAGCCAAGACAGAACCGGGGAGCTGTTTTTT.

The genes are TRBV30 and TRBJ2-5; no firm D call. The germline gives CDR1 GTSNPN, CDR2 SVGIG (reference sequence). The CDR3 totals 13 residues. Trimming cost V 2 bases and J 4 bases, with 11 bases left between them. CDR3 sequence (DNA): TGTGCCTGGAGTTACCCAAGCCTAGAGACCCAGTACTTC. It codes for CAWSYPSLETQYF.

This chain connects TRBV6-5 to TRBJ1-4; D may be TRBD1 (5 bases). The V gene's germline CDR1 is MNHEY and CDR2 SVGAGI. The CDR3 loop spans 13 amino acids. V was shortened by 6 bases and J by 10 bases, with 15 bases between the two germline ends. CDR3 loop: CASSRGPDTKLFF. DNA of the CDR3: TGTGCCAGCAGCCGGGGACCAGATACAAAACTGTTTTTT.

This chain links TRBV29-1 with TRBJ2-3; D ambiguous. Germline CDR1 and CDR2: SQVTM and ANQGSEA. V lost 2 bases and J 4 bases, leaving 7 bases between the germline ends. The CDR3 totals 12 residues. In nucleotides, the CDR3 is TGCAGCGTTGAACCACTGTCAGATACGCAGTATTTT. This translates into CSVEPLSDTQYF.